This T cell receptor (beta chain) stems from a study of beta chain features in type 1 diabetes. Overall study: When patients were set against healthy donors, age, gender and cell yields were similar.

General study findings and limits: In comparison with healthy donors, patients had naive, central memory and Treg TCRB repertoires that appeared more similar. People with Type 1 diabetes carried modestly yet significantly shorter TCRB CDR3s in all four CD4+ subsets.

The CDR3 contains 16 residues. Germline loops: CDR1 SGHRS, CDR2 YFSETQ. The J segment lost 4 bases and the V segment lost 3 bases, leaving 8 bases of the junction unmatched. Concerning this clone itself: What it recognizes is unknown.

Cell sorting via CD45RO/CCR7/CD25/CD127/CD95/CD27 was performed to obtain CD4+ naive, central memory, regulatory and stem cell-like memory cells. Reverse transcription of all isolated RNA meant that expressed TCRB transcripts were sequenced. Mean read depth for naive, central memory and regulatory T cell samples was a few million reads. TCRdb keeps only in-frame clones here, not all; method: immunoSEQ multiplex PCR. The table shows about 190,000 clones, with approximately 8% occurring only once. Sequenced material: central memory CD4+ T cells from blood. V gene TRBV5-1 combines with J gene TRBJ1-4; 8 bases match TRBD1. This receptor was obtained from a woman between 40 and 55 years old with type 1 diabetes. CDR3 nucleotides: TGCGCCAGCAGCTCAAGGGGGACAGGCGATAATGAAAAACTGTTTTTT. As protein: CASSSRGTGDNEKLFF.